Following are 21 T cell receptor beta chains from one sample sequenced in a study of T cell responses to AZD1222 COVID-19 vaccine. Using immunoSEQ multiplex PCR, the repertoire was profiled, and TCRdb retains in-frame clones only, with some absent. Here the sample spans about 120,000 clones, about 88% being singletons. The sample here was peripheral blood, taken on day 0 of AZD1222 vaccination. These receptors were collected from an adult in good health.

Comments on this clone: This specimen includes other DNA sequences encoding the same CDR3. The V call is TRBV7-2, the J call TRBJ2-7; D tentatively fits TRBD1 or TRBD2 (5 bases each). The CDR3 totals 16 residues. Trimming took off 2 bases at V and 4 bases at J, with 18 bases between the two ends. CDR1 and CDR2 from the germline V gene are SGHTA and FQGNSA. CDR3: CASSLNRGRPSYEQYF. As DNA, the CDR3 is TGTGCCAGCAGCTTAAACCGGGGCCGGCCTTCGTACGAGCAGTACTTC.

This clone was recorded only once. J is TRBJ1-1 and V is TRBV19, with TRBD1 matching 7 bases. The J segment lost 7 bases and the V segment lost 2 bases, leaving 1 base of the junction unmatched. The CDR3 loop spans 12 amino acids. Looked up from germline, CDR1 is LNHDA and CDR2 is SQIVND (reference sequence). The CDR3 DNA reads TGTGCCAGTAGTATACAGGGGGGTGAAGCTTTCTTT. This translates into CASSIQGGEAFF.

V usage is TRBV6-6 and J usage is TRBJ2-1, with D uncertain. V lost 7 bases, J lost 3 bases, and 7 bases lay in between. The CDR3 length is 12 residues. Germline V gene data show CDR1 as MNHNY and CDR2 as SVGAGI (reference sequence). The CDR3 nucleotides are TGTGCCAGCAAGGGCGGCTACAATGAGCAGTTCTTC. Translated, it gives CASKGGYNEQFF.

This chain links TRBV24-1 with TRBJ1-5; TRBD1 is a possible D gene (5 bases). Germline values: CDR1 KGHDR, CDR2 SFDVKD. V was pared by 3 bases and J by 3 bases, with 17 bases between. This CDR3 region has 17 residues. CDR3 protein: CATSDGGTSNYNQPQHF. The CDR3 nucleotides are TGTGCCACCAGTGATGGTGGGACGTCAAATTACAATCAGCCCCAGCATTTT.

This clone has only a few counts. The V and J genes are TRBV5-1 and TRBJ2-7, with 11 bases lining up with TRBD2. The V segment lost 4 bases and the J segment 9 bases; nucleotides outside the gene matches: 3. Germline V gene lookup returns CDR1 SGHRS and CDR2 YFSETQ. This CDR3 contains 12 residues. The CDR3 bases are TGCGCCAGCAGCCTAGCGGGAGGAAGGCAGTACTTC. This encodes CASSLAGGRQYF. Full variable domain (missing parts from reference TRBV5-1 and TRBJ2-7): KAGVTQTPRYLIKTRGQQVTLSCSPISGHRSVSWYQQTPGQGLQFLFEYFSETQRNKGNFPGRFSGRQFSNSRSEMNVSTLELGDSALYLCASSLAGGRQYFGPGTRLTVT.

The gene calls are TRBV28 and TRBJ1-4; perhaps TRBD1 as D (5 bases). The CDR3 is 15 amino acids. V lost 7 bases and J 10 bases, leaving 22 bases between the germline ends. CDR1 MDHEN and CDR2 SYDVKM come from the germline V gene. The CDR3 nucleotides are TGTGCCAGCACCGAGCCTTTGGGGGGGGTCTTAAAACTGTTTTTT. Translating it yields CASTEPLGGVLKLFF.

The CDR3 DNA reads as TGTGCCAGCAGTTTCGGTTTGTCGGGATACGAGCAGTACTTC. It yields the protein CASSFGLSGYEQYF. The rearrangement joins TRBV5-6 to TRBJ2-7; perhaps TRBD2 as D (5 bases). Germline CDR1 is SGHDT and CDR2 is YYEEEE. CDR3 size: 14 residues. V gave up 5 bases and J gave up 4 bases, with 16 bases separating them.

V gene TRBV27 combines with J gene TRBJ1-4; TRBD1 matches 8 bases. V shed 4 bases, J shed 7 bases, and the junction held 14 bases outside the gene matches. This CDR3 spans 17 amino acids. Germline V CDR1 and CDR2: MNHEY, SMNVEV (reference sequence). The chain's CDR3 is CASSSLPWTGLGEKLFF. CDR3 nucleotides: TGTGCCAGCAGTTCCCTCCCCTGGACAGGGTTGGGTGAAAAACTGTTTTTT.

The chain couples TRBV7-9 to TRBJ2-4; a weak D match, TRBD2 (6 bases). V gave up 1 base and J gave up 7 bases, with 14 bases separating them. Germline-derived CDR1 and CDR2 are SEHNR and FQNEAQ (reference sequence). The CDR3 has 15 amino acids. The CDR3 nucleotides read TGTGCCAGCAGCTTAGGGGTGGCAGGGAGGAACATTCAGTACTTC. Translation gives CASSLGVAGRNIQYF.

Here the CDR3 reads CASSPTTGGRGYTF. The CDR3 DNA follows: TGTGCCAGCAGCCCGACAACGGGGGGCAGGGGCTACACCTTC. The V call is TRBV27, the J call TRBJ1-2; TRBD1 is a possible D gene (6 bases). This CDR3 has 14 amino acids. Germline lookup yields CDR1 MNHEY and CDR2 SMNVEV (reference sequence). The germline V and J ends were trimmed by 6 bases and 8 bases, with 19 bases remaining between them.

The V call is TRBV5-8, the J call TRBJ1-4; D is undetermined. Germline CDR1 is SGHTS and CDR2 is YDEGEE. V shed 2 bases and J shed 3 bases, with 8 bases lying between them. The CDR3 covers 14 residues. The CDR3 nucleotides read TGTGCCAGCAGCTTAGGCCACCCTAATGAAAAACTGTTTTTT. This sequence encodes CASSLGHPNEKLFF.

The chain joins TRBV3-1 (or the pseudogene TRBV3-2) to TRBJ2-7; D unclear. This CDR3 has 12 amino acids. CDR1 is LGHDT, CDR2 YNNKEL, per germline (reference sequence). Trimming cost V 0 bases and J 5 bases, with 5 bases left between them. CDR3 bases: TGTGCCAGCAGCCAAGATGGCAACGAGCAGTACTTC. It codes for CASSQDGNEQYF.

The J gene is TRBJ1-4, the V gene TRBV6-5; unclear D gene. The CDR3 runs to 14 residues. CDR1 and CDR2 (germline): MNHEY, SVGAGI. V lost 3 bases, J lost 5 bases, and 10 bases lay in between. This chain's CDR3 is CASSYGYRNEKLFF. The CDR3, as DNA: TGTGCCAGCAGTTATGGTTATCGGAATGAAAAACTGTTTTTT.

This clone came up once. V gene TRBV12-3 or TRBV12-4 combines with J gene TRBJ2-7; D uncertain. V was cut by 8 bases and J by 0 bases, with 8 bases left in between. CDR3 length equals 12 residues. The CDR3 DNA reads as TGTGCCAGCTGCGGAAGCTCCTACGAGCAGTACTTC. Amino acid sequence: CASCGSSYEQYF.

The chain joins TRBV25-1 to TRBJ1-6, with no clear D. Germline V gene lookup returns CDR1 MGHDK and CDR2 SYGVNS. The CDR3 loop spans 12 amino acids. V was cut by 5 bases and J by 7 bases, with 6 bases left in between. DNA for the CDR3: TGTGCCAGCAGTCCCGGAAATTCACCCCTCCACTTT. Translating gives CASSPGNSPLHF.

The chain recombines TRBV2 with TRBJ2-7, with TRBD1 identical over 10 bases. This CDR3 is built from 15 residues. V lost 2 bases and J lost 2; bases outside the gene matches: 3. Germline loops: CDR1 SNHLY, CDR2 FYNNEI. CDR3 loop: CASSERDRGPYEQYF. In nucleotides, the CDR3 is TGTGCCAGCAGTGAACGGGACAGGGGTCCCTACGAGCAGTACTTC.

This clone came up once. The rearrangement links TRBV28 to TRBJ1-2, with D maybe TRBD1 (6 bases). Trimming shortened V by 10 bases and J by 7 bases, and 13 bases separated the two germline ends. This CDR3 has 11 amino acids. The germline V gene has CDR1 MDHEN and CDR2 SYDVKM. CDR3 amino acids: CAIHGGGGYTF. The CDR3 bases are TGTGCCATCCATGGGGGCGGTGGCTACACCTTC.

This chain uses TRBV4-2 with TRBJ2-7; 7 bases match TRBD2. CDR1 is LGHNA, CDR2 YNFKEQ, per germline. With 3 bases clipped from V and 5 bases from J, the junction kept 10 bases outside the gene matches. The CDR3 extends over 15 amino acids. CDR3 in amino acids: CASSQLGLERDEQYF. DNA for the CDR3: TGTGCCAGCAGCCAGCTCGGACTAGAGCGGGACGAGCAGTACTTC.

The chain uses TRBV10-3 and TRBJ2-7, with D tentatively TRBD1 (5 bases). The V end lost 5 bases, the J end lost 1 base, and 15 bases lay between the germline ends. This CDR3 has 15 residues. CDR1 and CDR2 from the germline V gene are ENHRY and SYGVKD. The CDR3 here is CAISSFPDTSYEQYF. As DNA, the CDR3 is TGTGCCATCAGTTCATTCCCGGACACTTCCTACGAGCAGTACTTC.

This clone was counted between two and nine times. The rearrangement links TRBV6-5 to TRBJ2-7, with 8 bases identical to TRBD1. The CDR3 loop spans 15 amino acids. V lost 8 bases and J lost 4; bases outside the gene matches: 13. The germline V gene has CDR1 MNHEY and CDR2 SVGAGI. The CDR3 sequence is CASAVPGTGEYEQYF. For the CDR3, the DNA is TGTGCCAGCGCTGTACCCGGGACAGGAGAGTACGAGCAGTACTTC.

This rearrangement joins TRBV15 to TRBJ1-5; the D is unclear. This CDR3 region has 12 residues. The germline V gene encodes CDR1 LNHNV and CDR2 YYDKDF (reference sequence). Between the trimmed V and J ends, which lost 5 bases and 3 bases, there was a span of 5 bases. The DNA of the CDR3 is TGTGCCACCAGCGGCTCCAATCAGCCCCAGCATTTT. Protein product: CATSGSNQPQHF.